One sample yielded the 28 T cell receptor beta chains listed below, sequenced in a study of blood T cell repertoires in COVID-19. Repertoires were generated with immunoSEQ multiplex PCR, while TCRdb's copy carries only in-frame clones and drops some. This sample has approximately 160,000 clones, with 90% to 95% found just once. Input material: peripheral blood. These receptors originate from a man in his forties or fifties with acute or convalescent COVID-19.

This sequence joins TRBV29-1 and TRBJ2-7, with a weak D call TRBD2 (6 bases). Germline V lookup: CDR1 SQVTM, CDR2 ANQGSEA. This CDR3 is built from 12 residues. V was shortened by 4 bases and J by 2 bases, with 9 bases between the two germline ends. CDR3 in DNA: TGCAGCGTTGTGGCGGGGACCTACGAGCAGTACTTC. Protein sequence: CSVVAGTYEQYF.

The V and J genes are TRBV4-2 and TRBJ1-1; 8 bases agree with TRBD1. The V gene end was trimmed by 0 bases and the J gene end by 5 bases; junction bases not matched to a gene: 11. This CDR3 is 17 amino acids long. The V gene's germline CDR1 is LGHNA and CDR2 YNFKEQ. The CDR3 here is CASSQDRRRQGMTEAFF. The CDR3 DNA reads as TGTGCCAGCAGCCAAGATCGACGGAGACAGGGGATGACTGAAGCTTTCTTT.

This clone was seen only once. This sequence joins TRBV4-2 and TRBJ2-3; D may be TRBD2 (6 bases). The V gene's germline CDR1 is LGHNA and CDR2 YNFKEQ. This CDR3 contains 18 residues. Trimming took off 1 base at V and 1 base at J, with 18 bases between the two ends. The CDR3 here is CASSQGIGAWGGTDTQYF. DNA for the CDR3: TGTGCCAGCAGCCAAGGGATCGGGGCATGGGGGGGCACAGATACGCAGTATTTT.

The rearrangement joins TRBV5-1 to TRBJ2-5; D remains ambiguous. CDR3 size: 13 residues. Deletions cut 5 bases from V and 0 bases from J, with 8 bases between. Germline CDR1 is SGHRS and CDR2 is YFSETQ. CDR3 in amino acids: CASSRGYQETQYF. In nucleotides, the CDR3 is TGCGCCAGCAGTCGAGGATACCAAGAGACCCAGTACTTC.

The CDR3 DNA sequence: TGTGCCACCAGCAGAAACCTAGCGGGAGGGCCTGAAGAGCAGTACTTC. Residues: CATSRNLAGGPEEQYF. The chain uses TRBV15 and TRBJ2-7; 12 nucleotides line up with TRBD2. V shed 2 bases, J shed 7 bases, and the junction held 9 bases outside the gene matches. Germline V lookup: CDR1 LNHNV, CDR2 YYDKDF (reference sequence). The CDR3 sequence is 16 residues long.

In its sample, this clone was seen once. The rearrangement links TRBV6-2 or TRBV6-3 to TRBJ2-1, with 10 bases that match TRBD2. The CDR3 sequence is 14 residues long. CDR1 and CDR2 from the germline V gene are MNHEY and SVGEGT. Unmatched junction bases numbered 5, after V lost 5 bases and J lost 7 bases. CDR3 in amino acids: CASSLAGVTNEQFF. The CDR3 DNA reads TGTGCCAGCAGTCTAGCGGGAGTAACGAATGAGCAGTTCTTC.

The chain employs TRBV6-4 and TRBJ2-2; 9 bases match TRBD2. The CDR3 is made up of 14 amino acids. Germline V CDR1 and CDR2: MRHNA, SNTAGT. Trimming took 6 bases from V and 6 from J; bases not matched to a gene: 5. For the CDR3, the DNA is TGTGCCAGCAGCTCCGGGACTAGCCCCGGGGAGCTGTTTTTT. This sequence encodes CASSSGTSPGELFF.

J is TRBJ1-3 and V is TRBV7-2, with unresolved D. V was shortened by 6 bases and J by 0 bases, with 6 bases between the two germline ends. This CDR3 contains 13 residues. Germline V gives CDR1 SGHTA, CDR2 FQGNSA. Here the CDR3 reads CASSRSSGNTIYF. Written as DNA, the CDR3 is TGTGCCAGCAGTCGGAGCTCTGGAAACACCATATATTTT. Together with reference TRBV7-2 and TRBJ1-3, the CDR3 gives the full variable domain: GAGVSQSPSNKVTEKGKDVELRCDPISGHTALYWYRQSLGQGLEFLIYFQGNSAPDKSGLPSDRFSAERTGGSVSTLTIQRTQQEDSAVYLCASSRSSGNTIYFGEGSWLTVV.

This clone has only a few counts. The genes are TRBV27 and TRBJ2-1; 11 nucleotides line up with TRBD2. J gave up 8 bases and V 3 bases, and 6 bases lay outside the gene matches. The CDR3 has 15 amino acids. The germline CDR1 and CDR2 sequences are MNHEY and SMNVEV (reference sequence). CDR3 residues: CASSFLAGGRYEQFF. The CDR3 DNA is TGTGCCAGCAGTTTTCTAGCGGGGGGTCGATATGAGCAGTTCTTC.

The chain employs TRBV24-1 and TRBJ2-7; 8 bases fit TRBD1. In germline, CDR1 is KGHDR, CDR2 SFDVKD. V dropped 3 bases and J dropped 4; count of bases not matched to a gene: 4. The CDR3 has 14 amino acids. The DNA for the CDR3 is TGTGCCACCAGTGATGGACAGGGTCCTTACGAGCAGTACTTC. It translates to CATSDGQGPYEQYF.

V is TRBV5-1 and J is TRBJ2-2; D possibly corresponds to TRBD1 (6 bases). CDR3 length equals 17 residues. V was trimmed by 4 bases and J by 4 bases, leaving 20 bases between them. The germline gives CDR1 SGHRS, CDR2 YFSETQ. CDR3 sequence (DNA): TGCGCCAGCAGCCCGACATACCGTAACAGGGTCACCGGGGAGCTGTTTTTT. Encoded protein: CASSPTYRNRVTGELFF.

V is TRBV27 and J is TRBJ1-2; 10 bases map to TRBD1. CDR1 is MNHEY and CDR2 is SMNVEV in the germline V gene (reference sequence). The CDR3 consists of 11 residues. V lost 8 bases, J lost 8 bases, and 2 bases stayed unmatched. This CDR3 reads CASRQGAGYTF. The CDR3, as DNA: TGTGCCAGCCGACAGGGGGCGGGCTACACCTTC.

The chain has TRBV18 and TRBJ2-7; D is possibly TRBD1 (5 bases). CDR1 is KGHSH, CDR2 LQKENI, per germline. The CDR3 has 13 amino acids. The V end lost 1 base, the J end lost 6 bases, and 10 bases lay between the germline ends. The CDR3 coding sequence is TGTGCCAGCTCACCACAGAGGCAGGGCGAGCAGTACTTC. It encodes CASSPQRQGEQYF.

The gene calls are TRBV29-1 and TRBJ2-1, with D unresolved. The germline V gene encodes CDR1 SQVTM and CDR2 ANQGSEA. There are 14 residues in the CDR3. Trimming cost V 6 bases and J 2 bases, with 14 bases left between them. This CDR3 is CSVQVTSAYNEQFF. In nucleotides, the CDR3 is TGCAGCGTCCAGGTTACCTCGGCCTACAATGAGCAGTTCTTC.

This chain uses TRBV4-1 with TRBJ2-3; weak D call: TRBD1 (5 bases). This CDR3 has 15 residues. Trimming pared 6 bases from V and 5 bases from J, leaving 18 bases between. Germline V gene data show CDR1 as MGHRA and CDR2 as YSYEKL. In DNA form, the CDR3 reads TGCGCCAGCAGTCTCTCCAGGGTAGAAAAAGATACGCAGTATTTT. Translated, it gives CASSLSRVEKDTQYF.

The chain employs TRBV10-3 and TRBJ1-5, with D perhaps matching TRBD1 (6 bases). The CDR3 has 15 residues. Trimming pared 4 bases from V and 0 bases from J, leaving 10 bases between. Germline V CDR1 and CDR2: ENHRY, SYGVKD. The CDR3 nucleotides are TGTGCCATCAGTGGGACAGTCTATAGCAATCAGCCCCAGCATTTT. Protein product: CAISGTVYSNQPQHF.

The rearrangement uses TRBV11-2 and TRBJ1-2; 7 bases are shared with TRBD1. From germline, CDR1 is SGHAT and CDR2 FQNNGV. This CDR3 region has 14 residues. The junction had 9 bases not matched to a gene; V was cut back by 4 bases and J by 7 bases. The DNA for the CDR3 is TGTGCCAGCAGCTCATTACAGGGGAAACTTGGCTACACCTTC. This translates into CASSSLQGKLGYTF.

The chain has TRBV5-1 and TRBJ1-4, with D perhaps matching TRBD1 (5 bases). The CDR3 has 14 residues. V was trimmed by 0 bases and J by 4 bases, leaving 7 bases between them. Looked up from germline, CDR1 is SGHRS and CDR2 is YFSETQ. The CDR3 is CASSLGGRNEKLFF. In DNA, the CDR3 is TGCGCCAGCAGCTTGGGGGGCCGTAATGAAAAACTGTTTTTT.

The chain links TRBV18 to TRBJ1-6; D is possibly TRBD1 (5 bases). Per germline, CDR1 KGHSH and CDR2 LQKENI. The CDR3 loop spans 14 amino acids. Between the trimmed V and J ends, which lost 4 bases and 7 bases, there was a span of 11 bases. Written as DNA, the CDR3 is TGTGCCAGCTCACAGGGACTGGGGAATTCACCCCTCCACTTT. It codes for CASSQGLGNSPLHF.

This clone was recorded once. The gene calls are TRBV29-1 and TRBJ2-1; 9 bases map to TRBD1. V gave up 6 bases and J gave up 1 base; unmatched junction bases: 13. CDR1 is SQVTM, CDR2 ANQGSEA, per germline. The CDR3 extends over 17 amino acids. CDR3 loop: CSVGVPYRGQSYNEQFF. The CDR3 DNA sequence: TGCAGCGTGGGGGTACCCTACAGGGGGCAATCCTACAATGAGCAGTTCTTC.

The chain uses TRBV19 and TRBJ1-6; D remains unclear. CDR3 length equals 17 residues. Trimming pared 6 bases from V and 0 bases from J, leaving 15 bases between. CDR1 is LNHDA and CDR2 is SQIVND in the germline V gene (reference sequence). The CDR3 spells CASSAKRGSSYNSPLHF. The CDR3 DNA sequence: TGTGCCAGTAGCGCGAAGCGGGGTAGCTCCTATAATTCACCCCTCCACTTT. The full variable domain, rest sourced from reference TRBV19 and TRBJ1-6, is DGGITQSPKYLFRKEGQNVTLSCEQNLNHDAMYWYRQDPGQGLRLIYYSQIVNDFQKGDIAEGYSVSREKKESFPLTVTSAQKNPTAFYLCASSAKRGSSYNSPLHFGNGTRLTVT.

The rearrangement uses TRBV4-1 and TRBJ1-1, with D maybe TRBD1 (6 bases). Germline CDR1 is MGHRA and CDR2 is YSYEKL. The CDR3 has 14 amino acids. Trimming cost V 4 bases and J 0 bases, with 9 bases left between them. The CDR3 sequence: CASSRGHLNTEAFF. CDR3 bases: TGCGCCAGCAGCCGGGGACATCTGAACACTGAAGCTTTCTTT.

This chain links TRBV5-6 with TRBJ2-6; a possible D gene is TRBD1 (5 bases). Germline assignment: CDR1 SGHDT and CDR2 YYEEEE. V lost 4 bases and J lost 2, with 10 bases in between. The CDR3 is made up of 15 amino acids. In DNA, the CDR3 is TGTGCCAGCAGCCTGAGACAGACTGGGGCCAACGTCCTGACTTTC. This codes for CASSLRQTGANVLTF.

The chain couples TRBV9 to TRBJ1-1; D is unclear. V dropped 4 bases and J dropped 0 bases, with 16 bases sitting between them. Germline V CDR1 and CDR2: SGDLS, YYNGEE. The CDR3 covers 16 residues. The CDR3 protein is CASSHHRGGMNTEAFF. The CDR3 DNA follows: TGTGCCAGCAGCCATCATCGGGGAGGGATGAACACTGAAGCTTTCTTT.

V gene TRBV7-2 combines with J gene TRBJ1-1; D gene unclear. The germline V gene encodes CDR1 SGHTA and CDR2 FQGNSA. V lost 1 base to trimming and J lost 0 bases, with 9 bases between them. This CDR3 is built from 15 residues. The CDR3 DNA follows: TGTGCCAGCAGCTTAGATCAGAGGGTGAACACTGAAGCTTTCTTT. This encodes CASSLDQRVNTEAFF.

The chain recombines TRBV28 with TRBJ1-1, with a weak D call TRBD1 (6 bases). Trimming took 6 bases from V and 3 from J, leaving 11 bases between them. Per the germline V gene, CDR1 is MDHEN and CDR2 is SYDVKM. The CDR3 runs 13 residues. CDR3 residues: CASSPDRYTEAFF. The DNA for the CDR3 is TGTGCCAGCAGCCCGGACAGATACACTGAAGCTTTCTTT.

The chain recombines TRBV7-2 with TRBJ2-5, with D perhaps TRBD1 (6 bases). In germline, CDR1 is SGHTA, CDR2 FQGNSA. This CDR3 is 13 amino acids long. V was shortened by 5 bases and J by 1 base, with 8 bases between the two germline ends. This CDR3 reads CASSQGFQETQYF. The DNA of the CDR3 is TGTGCCAGCAGCCAGGGGTTCCAAGAGACCCAGTACTTC.

CDR3 in DNA: TGTGCCTGGGCAAACAGGGGGGCCAGCAATCAGCCCCAGCATTTT. Translating it yields CAWANRGASNQPQHF. The chain is built from TRBV30 and TRBJ1-5; TRBD1 matches 8 bases. The CDR3 has 15 amino acids. Looked up from germline, CDR1 is GTSNPN and CDR2 is SVGIG (reference sequence). Trimming cost V 5 bases and J 1 base; bases outside gene matches: 7. Based on the CDR3 plus reference TRBV30 and TRBJ1-5, the full variable domain is SQTIHQWPATLVQPVGSPLSLECTVEGTSNPNLYWYRQAAGRGLQLLFYSVGIGQISSEVPQNLSASRPQDRQFILSSKKLLLSDSGFYLCAWANRGASNQPQHFGDGTRLSIL.